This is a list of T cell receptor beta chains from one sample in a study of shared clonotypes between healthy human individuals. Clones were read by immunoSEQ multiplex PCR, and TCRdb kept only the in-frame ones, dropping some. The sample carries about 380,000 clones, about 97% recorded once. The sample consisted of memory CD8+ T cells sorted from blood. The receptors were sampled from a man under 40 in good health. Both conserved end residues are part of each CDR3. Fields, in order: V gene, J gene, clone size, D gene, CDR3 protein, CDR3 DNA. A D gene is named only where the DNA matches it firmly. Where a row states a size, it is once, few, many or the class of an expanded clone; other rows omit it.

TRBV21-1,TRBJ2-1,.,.,CASSISGRANEQFF,TGTGCCAGCAGCATTAGCGGGAGGGCCAATGAGCAGTTCTTC
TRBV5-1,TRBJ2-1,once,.,CASSLNNEQFF,TGCGCCAGCAGTCTCAACAATGAGCAGTTCTTC
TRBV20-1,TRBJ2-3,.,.,CSARTDTQYF,TGCAGTGCTCGGACAGATACGCAGTATTTT
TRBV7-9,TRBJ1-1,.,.,CASSPSRSGTDIMNTEAFF,TGTGCCAGCAGCCCCTCGAGATCCGGCACAGATATTATGAACACTGAAGCTTTCTTT
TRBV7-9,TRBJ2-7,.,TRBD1,CASIPGTGDYEQYF,TGTGCCAGCATCCCCGGGACAGGGGACTACGAGCAGTACTTC
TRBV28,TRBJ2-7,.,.,CASGRGSYEQYF,TGTGCCAGCGGGCGGGGATCCTACGAGCAGTACTTC
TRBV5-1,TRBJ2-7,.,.,CASSSTGEQYF,TGCGCCAGCAGCTCCACCGGGGAGCAGTACTTC
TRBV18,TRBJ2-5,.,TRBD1,CASSPQDRAGETQYF,TGTGCCAGCTCACCACAGGACAGGGCAGGGGAGACCCAGTACTTC
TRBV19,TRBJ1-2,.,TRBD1,CASSIAGQGIGYTF,TGTGCCAGTAGTATAGCGGGACAGGGGATCGGCTACACCTTC
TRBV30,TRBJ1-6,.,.,CAWRGGGYHNSPLHF,TGTGCCTGGAGGGGAGGAGGGTATCATAATTCACCCCTCCACTTT
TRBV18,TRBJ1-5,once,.,CASSQQEINQPQHF,TGTGCCAGCTCACAACAGGAGATCAATCAGCCCCAGCATTTT
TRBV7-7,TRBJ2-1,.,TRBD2,CASSARLAGGNEQFF,TGTGCTAGCAGCGCTCGACTAGCGGGAGGCAATGAGCAGTTCTTC
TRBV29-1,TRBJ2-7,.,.,CSVDGVIPYEQYF,TGCAGCGTTGACGGGGTCATCCCCTACGAGCAGTACTTC
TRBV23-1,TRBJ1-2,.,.,CASSHFPKVLNYGYTF,TGCGCCAGCAGTCACTTTCCCAAGGTCCTAAACTATGGCTACACCTTC
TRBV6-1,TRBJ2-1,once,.,CASSERMLNGKGGEQFF,TGTGCCAGCAGTGAGAGAATGCTAAACGGGAAGGGGGGGGAGCAGTTCTTC
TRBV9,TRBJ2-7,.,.,CASSVGRSLSYEQYF,TGTGCCAGCAGCGTAGGTAGATCCCTATCCTACGAGCAGTACTTC
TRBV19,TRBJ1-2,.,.,CASSTGLPLGGYTF,TGTGCCAGTAGTACGGGACTCCCCCTGGGGGGCTACACCTTC
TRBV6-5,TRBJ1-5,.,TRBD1,CASSYSQGSNQPQHF,TGTGCCAGCAGTTACTCACAGGGGAGCAATCAGCCCCAGCATTTT
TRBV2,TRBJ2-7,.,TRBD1,CASSGTGGVYEQYF,TGTGCCAGCAGTGGGACAGGGGGCGTCTACGAGCAGTACTTC
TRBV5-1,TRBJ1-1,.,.,CASSLATGRDTEAFF,TGCGCCAGCAGCTTGGCGACGGGGAGGGACACTGAAGCTTTCTTT
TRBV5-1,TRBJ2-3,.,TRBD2,CASSFSGMVDTQYF,TGCGCCAGCAGCTTTAGCGGGATGGTAGATACGCAGTATTTT
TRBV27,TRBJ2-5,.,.,CATRKKTDQETQYF,TGTGCCACCCGAAAAAAGACGGACCAAGAGACCCAGTACTTC
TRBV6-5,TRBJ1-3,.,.,CAVIGNTIYF,TGTGCCGTGATCGGAAACACCATATATTTT
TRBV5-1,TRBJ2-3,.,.,CASSPGHYLSTDTQYF,TGCGCCAGCAGCCCCGGACACTATCTTAGCACAGATACGCAGTATTTT
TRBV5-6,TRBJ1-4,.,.,CASNFYTGKLFF,TGTGCCAGCAATTTTTATACTGGAAAACTGTTTTTT
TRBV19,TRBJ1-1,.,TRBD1,CASSSQGADRPVATEAFF,TGTGCCAGTAGTTCACAGGGAGCGGACAGGCCTGTGGCCACTGAAGCTTTCTTT
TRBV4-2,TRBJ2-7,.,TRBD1,CASSQDWGQGVEQYF,TGTGCCAGCAGCCAAGATTGGGGACAGGGCGTCGAGCAGTACTTC
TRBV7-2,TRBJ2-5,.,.,CASSLAPGGETQYF,TGTGCCAGCAGCTTAGCTCCGGGCGGGGAGACCCAGTACTTC
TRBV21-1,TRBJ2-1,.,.,CASTSSGRALKEQFF,TGTGCCAGCACCTCTAGCGGGAGGGCCCTTAAGGAGCAGTTCTTC
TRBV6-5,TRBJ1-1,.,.,CASKGKRTEAFF,TGTGCCAGCAAAGGCAAAAGGACTGAAGCTTTCTTT
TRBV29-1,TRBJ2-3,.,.,CTGGSDTQYF,TGCACCGGTGGCTCGGATACGCAGTATTTT
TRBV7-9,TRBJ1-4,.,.,CASSLGATNEKLFF,TGTGCCAGCAGCTTAGGCGCAACTAATGAAAAACTGTTTTTT
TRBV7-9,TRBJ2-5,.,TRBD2,CASSLGTRYQETQYF,TGTGCCAGCAGCTTAGGGACTAGGTACCAAGAGACCCAGTACTTC
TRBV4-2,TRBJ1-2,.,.,CASSPPDSWGYTF,TGTGCCAGCAGCCCCCCGGACAGTTGGGGCTACACCTTC
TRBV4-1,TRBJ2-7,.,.,CASSQDPARREQYF,TGCGCCAGCAGCCAAGATCCCGCCAGGCGCGAGCAGTACTTC
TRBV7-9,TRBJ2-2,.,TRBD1,CASRGGENTGELFF,TGTGCCAGCAGAGGGGGCGAGAACACCGGGGAGCTGTTTTTT
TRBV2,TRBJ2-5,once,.,CASSPTVRETQYF,TGTGCCAGCAGCCCCACGGTCAGGGAGACCCAGTACTTC
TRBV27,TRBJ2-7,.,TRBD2,CASSLGIQASGMTYEQYF,TGTGCCAGCAGTTTGGGGATTCAGGCTAGCGGGATGACCTACGAGCAGTACTTC
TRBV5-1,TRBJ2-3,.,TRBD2,CASSFFTAGGPTPLTDTQYF,TGCGCCAGCAGCTTTTTTACGGCGGGAGGGCCGACCCCCCTCACAGATACGCAGTATTTT
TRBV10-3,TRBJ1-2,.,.,CAISESGVKSYGYTF,TGTGCCATCAGTGAGTCAGGGGTTAAAAGTTATGGCTACACCTTC
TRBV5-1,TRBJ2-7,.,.,CASSFETGTEQYF,TGCGCCAGCAGCTTCGAAACAGGGACCGAGCAGTACTTC
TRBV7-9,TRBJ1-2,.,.,CASGDYGYTF,TGTGCCAGCGGCGACTATGGCTACACCTTC
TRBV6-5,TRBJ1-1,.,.,CASSPGSMNTEAFF,TGTGCCAGCAGTCCAGGGAGCATGAACACTGAAGCTTTCTTT
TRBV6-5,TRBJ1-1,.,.,CASRARGTEAFF,TGTGCCAGCAGGGCGCGGGGCACTGAAGCTTTCTTT
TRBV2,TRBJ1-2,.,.,CASSEKNIGRQGYTF,TGTGCCAGCAGTGAAAAGAATATAGGACGGCAAGGCTACACCTTC
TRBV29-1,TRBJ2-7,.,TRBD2,CSVEGRAGSNEQYF,TGCAGCGTTGAGGGGAGAGCGGGATCAAACGAGCAGTACTTC
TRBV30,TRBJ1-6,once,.,CAWSVRTLRDSPLHF,TGTGCCTGGAGTGTACGGACCCTGAGGGATTCACCCCTCCACTTT
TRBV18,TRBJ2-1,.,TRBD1,CASSSDRGVNEQFF,TGTGCCAGCTCATCCGACAGGGGGGTCAATGAGCAGTTCTTC
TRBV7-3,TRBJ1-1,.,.,CASSLTQKSEAFF,TGTGCCAGCAGCTTAACGCAGAAGTCTGAAGCTTTCTTT
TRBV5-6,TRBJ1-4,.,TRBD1,CASSVRQGVNEKLFF,TGTGCCAGCAGCGTTAGACAGGGGGTTAATGAAAAACTGTTTTTT
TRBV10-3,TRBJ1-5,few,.,CAISEIENQPQHF,TGTGCCATCAGTGAGATCGAGAATCAGCCCCAGCATTTT
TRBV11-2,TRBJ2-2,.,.,CASSLLGELFF,TGTGCCAGCAGCTTACTCGGGGAGCTGTTTTTT
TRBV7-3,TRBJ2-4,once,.,CASSLNGGPQNIQYF,TGTGCCAGCAGCTTAAACGGAGGGCCGCAGAACATTCAGTACTTC
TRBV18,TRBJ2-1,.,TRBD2,CASSRTRTSGRGSYNEQFF,TGTGCCAGCTCCAGGACTAGGACTAGCGGGAGAGGATCCTACAATGAGCAGTTCTTC
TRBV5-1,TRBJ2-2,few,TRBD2,CASSPGTSGELFF,TGCGCCAGCAGTCCCGGGACTAGCGGGGAGCTGTTTTTT
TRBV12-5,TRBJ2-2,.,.,CASGQRGGELFF,TGTGCTAGTGGTCAAAGGGGCGGGGAGCTGTTTTTT
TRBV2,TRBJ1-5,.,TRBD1,CASRGEGAQPQHF,TGTGCCAGCCGGGGAGAGGGGGCCCAGCCCCAGCATTTT
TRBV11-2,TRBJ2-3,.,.,CASSCPAPPGHFTDTQYF,TGTGCCAGCAGCTGCCCTGCTCCCCCGGGACATTTCACAGATACGCAGTATTTT
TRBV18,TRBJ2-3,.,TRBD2,CASSPLAGSSTDTQYF,TGTGCCAGCTCACCTTTAGCGGGATCTAGCACAGATACGCAGTATTTT